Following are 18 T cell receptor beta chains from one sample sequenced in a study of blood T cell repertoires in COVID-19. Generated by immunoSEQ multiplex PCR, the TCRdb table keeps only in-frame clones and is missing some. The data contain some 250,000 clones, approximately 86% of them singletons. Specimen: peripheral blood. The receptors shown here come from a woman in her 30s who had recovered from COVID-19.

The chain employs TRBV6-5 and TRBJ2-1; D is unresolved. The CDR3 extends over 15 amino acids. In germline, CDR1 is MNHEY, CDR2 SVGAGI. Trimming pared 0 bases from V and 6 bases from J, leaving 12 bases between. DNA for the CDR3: TGTGCCAGCAGTTACTCGAGCAGAGGTTCCAATGAGCAGTTCTTC. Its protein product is CASSYSSRGSNEQFF.

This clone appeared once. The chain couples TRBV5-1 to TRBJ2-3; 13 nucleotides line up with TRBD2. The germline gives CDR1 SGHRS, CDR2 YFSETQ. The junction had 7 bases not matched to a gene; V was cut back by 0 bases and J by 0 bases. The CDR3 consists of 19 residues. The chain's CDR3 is CASSLGLAGGHSSTDTQYF. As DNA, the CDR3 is TGCGCCAGCAGCTTGGGACTAGCGGGGGGCCATTCTAGCACAGATACGCAGTATTTT.

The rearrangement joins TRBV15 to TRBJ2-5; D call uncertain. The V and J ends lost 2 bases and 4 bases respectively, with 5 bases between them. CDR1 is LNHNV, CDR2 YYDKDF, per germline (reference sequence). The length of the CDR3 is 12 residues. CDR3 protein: CATSRLLETQYF. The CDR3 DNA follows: TGTGCCACCAGCAGACTACTAGAGACCCAGTACTTC.

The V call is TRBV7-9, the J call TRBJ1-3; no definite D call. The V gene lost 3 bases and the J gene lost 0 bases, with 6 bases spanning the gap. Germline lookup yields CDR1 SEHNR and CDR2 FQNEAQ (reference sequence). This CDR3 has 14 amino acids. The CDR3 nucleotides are TGTGCCAGCAGCTTCGACAACTCTGGAAACACCATATATTTT. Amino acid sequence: CASSFDNSGNTIYF.

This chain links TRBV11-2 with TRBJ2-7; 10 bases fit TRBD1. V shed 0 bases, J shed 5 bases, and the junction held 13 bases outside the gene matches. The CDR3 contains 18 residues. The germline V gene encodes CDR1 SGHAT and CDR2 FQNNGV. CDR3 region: CASSLEVRLGTGDHEQYF. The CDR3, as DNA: TGTGCCAGCAGCTTAGAGGTGAGGTTGGGGACAGGGGATCACGAGCAGTACTTC.

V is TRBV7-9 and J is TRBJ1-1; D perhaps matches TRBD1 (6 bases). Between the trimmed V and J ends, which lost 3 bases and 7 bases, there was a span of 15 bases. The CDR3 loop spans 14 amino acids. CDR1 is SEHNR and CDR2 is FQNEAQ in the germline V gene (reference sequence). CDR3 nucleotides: TGTGCCAGCAGCTTCCACAGGGAAGGTGGTGAAGCTTTCTTT. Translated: CASSFHREGGEAFF.

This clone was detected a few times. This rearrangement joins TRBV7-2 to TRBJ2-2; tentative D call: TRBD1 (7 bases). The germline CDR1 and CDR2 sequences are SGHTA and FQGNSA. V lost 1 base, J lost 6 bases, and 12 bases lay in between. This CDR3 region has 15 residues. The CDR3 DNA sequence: TGTGCCAGCAGCTTAGGGGCAGGGGGGTCCGGGGAGCTGTTTTTT. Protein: CASSLGAGGSGELFF. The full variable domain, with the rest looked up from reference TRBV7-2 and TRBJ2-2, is GAGVSQSPSNKVTEKGKDVELRCDPISGHTALYWYRQSLGQGLEFLIYFQGNSAPDKSGLPSDRFSAERTGGSVSTLTIQRTQQEDSAVYLCASSLGAGGSGELFFGEGSRLTVL.

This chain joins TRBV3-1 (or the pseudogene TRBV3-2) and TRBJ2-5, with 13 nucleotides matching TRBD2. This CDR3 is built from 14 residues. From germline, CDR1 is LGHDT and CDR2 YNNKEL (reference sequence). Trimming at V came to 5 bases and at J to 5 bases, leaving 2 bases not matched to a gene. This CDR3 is CASSTSGGAETQYF. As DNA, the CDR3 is TGTGCCAGCAGCACTAGCGGGGGGGCCGAGACCCAGTACTTC.

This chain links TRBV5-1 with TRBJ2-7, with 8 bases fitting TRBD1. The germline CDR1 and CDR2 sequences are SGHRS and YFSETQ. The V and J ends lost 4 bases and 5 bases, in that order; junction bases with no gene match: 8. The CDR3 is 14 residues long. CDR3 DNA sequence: TGCGCCAGCAGCCCCGCGACAGGGGTAGACGAGCAGTACTTC. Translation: CASSPATGVDEQYF.

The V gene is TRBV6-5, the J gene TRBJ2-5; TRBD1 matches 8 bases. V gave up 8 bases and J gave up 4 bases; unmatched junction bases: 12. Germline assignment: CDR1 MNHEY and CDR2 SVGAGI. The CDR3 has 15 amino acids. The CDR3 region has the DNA TGTGCCAGCGAGGACGGACAGGGTTTAAGAGAGACCCAGTACTTC. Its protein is CASEDGQGLRETQYF.

CDR3 residues: CASSPSVGNPSGGMSDTQYF. DNA for the CDR3: TGTGCCAGCAGCCCCAGTGTGGGTAACCCAAGCGGGGGGATGTCAGATACGCAGTATTTT. V gene TRBV7-3 combines with J gene TRBJ2-3; 9 nucleotides line up with TRBD2. Germline V gene data show CDR1 as SGHTA and CDR2 as FQGTGA. V lost 5 bases to trimming and J lost 4 bases; unmatched junction nucleotides: 22. The CDR3 is 20 amino acids.

This CDR3 is CASSRQTTNEKLFF. The CDR3 DNA is TGTGCCAGCAGTCGACAGACAACTAATGAAAAACTGTTTTTT. The genes are TRBV2 and TRBJ1-4; possibly TRBD1 for D (5 bases). The CDR3 runs 14 residues. Trimming shortened V by 5 bases and J by 0 bases, and 7 bases separated the two germline ends. The V gene's germline CDR1 is SNHLY and CDR2 FYNNEI. Supplemented by reference TRBV2 and TRBJ1-4, the full variable domain reads EPEVTQTPSHQVTQMGQEVILRCVPISNHLYFYWYRQILGQKVEFLVSFYNNEISEKSEIFDDQFSVERPDGSNFTLKIRSTKLEDSAMYFCASSRQTTNEKLFFGSGTQLSVL.

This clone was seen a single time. DNA of the CDR3: TGTGCCAGCAGTTTGCGAGGGTCGGGCTACGAGCAGTACTTC. Protein sequence: CASSLRGSGYEQYF. The V and J genes are TRBV28 and TRBJ2-7; D may be TRBD2 (5 bases). CDR1 and CDR2 (germline): MDHEN, SYDVKM. This CDR3 has 14 amino acids. Trimming shortened V by 3 bases and J by 3 bases, and 12 bases separated the two germline ends.

CDR3 region: CASSPGQGSTEAFF. The CDR3 DNA reads as TGTGCCAGCAGCCCCGGACAGGGAAGCACTGAAGCTTTCTTT. The chain couples TRBV5-5 to TRBJ1-1, with 8 bases that match TRBD1. Germline V gene sequence: CDR1 SGHKS, CDR2 YYEKEE (reference sequence). The V gene end was trimmed by 4 bases and the J gene end by 4 bases; junction bases not matched to a gene: 6. CDR3 length: 14 amino acids. Supplemented by reference TRBV5-5 and TRBJ1-1, the full variable domain reads DAGVTQSPTHLIKTRGQQVTLRCSPISGHKSVSWYQQVLGQGPQFIFQYYEKEERGRGNFPDRFSARQFPNYSSELNVNALLLGDSALYLCASSPGQGSTEAFFGQGTRLTVV.

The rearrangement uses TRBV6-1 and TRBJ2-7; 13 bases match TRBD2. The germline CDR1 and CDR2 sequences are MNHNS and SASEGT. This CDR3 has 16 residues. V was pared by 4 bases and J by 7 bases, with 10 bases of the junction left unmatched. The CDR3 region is CASSATSGGALGEQYF. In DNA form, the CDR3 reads TGTGCCAGCAGTGCCACTAGCGGGGGGGCCTTGGGTGAGCAGTACTTC.

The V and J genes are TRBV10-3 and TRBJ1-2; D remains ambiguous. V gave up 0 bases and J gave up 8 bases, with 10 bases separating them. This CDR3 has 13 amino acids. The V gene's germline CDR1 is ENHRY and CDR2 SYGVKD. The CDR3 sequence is CAISESQTRGYTF. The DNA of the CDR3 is TGTGCCATCAGTGAGTCGCAAACTCGAGGCTACACCTTC.

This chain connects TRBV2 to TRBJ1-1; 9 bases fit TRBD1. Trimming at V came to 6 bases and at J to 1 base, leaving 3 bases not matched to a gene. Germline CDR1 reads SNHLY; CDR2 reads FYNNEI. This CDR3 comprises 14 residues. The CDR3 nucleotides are TGTGCCAGCAGACAGGGGGCAGAGAACACTGAAGCTTTCTTT. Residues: CASRQGAENTEAFF.

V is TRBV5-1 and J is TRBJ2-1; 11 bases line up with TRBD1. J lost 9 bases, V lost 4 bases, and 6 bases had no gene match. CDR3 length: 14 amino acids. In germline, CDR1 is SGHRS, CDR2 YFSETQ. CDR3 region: CASSQGTGGSEQFF. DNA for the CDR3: TGCGCCAGCAGCCAGGGGACAGGGGGGAGTGAGCAGTTCTTC.